This T cell receptor beta chain derives from a study of control samples from healthy donors and cancer patients. Profiling relied on immunoSEQ multiplex PCR, and the TCRdb table lists in-frame clones only, not all of them. The top ten hold just over 8.5% of the sample, which has about 130,000 clones, under 95% seen once. Losses at the gene ends were 3 bases for V and 2 bases for J; bases not matched to a gene: 6. The germline CDR1 and CDR2 sequences are WNHNN and SYGVQD (reference sequence). The CDR3 has 16 residues. This TCR was sampled from a man younger than 35 in good health. The chain uses TRBV10-1 and TRBJ1-3; 8 bases line up with TRBD1. Sequenced: blood. CDR3 sequence reads: CASSEFQGAPGNTIYF. As DNA, the CDR3 is TGCGCCAGCAGTGAATTCCAGGGGGCCCCTGGAAACACCATATATTTT.